These T cell receptor beta chains were read from a single sample in a study of a mutant IDH1 vaccine in newly diagnosed glioma. TCRdb keeps only in-frame clones here, not all; method: immunoSEQ multiplex PCR. The profile covers tens of thousands of clones, with roughly 79% appearing a single time and under 6% taken by the ten largest. For these TCRs, the target antigens are not known. The specimen was PBMCs, collected from a glioma patient whose treatment included an IDH1 peptide vaccine. The receptors come from a man aged 35-49 years with glioma. Each CDR3 is given with its conserved first and last residue. The order of the fields is V gene, CDR3 length, D gene, J gene, clone size, CDR3 protein, CDR3 DNA. The D gene is left open where the match is weak. Not every row has a clone size; where given, it reads once, few, many or a size class.

v_gene: TRBV19; len: 13; d_gene: .; j_gene: TRBJ1-1; abundance: few; CDR3aa: CASSIAGYTEAFF; CDR3nt: TGTGCCAGTAGTATAGCAGGGTACACTGAAGCTTTCTTT
v_gene: TRBV27; len: 14; d_gene: .; j_gene: TRBJ2-7; abundance: .; CDR3aa: CASSLFSGTYEQYF; CDR3nt: TGTGCCAGCAGTTTATTTTCAGGGACCTACGAGCAGTACTTC
v_gene: TRBV7-9; len: 16; d_gene: TRBD1; j_gene: TRBJ2-1; abundance: once; CDR3aa: CASSKRRTGGYNEQFF; CDR3nt: TGTGCCAGCAGCAAAAGACGGACAGGGGGCTACAATGAGCAGTTCTTC
v_gene: TRBV28; len: 12; d_gene: .; j_gene: TRBJ2-7; abundance: .; CDR3aa: CASREVAYEQYF; CDR3nt: TGTGCCAGCAGGGAGGTTGCCTACGAGCAGTACTTC
v_gene: TRBV6-5; len: 15; d_gene: TRBD2; j_gene: TRBJ2-1; abundance: once; CDR3aa: CASSLPTTSGDFKFF; CDR3nt: TGTGCCAGCAGCCTACCTACGACTAGCGGGGATTTTAAGTTCTTC
v_gene: TRBV6-6; len: 13; d_gene: .; j_gene: TRBJ2-3; abundance: .; CDR3aa: CASSFLGADTQYF; CDR3nt: TGTGCCAGCAGTTTCCTAGGCGCAGATACGCAGTATTTT
v_gene: TRBV7-2; len: 15; d_gene: .; j_gene: TRBJ1-2; abundance: .; CDR3aa: CASSLMLTGVYGYTF; CDR3nt: TGTGCCAGCAGCTTAATGTTAACCGGGGTCTATGGCTACACCTTC
v_gene: TRBV10-3; len: 15; d_gene: .; j_gene: TRBJ1-2; abundance: .; CDR3aa: CAISESQGQFYGYTF; CDR3nt: TGTGCCATCAGTGAGTCTCAAGGCCAGTTCTATGGCTACACCTTC
v_gene: TRBV19; len: 14; d_gene: .; j_gene: TRBJ1-2; abundance: once; CDR3aa: CASSTPGTGYGYTF; CDR3nt: TGTGCCAGTAGTACCCCTGGGACGGGTTATGGCTACACCTTC
v_gene: TRBV28; len: 15; d_gene: TRBD1; j_gene: TRBJ2-1; abundance: .; CDR3aa: CASRPPGQGGNEQFF; CDR3nt: TGTGCCAGCAGGCCACCGGGACAGGGGGGTAATGAGCAGTTCTTC
v_gene: TRBV7-2; len: 14; d_gene: .; j_gene: TRBJ1-3; abundance: .; CDR3aa: CASSFPTPGNTIYF; CDR3nt: TGTGCCAGCAGCTTCCCGACACCTGGAAACACCATATATTTT
v_gene: TRBV7-9; len: 13; d_gene: .; j_gene: TRBJ2-2; abundance: few; CDR3aa: CAGAPPNTGELFF; CDR3nt: TGTGCCGGGGCGCCTCCGAACACCGGGGAGCTGTTTTTT
v_gene: TRBV4-2; len: 15; d_gene: .; j_gene: TRBJ1-5; abundance: .; CDR3aa: CASSQGRQQNQPQHF; CDR3nt: TGTGCTAGCAGCCAGGGCCGGCAGCAAAATCAGCCCCAGCATTTT
v_gene: TRBV25-1; len: 12; d_gene: TRBD1; j_gene: TRBJ1-5; abundance: .; CDR3aa: CASRQGEQPQHF; CDR3nt: TGTGCCAGTAGACAGGGGGAACAGCCCCAGCATTTT
v_gene: TRBV29-1; len: 13; d_gene: TRBD2; j_gene: TRBJ2-7; abundance: .; CDR3aa: CSVDSGSSYEQYF; CDR3nt: TGCAGCGTTGATAGCGGGAGCTCCTACGAGCAGTACTTC
v_gene: TRBV5-4; len: 15; d_gene: .; j_gene: TRBJ2-3; abundance: .; CDR3aa: CASSPGQVSTDTQYF; CDR3nt: TGTGCCAGCAGCCCCGGGCAAGTGAGCACAGATACGCAGTATTTT
v_gene: TRBV7-9; len: 17; d_gene: .; j_gene: TRBJ1-4; abundance: .; CDR3aa: CASSFWSLSPANEKLFF; CDR3nt: TGTGCCAGCAGTTTTTGGAGCTTAAGCCCAGCTAATGAAAAACTGTTTTTT
v_gene: TRBV5-6; len: 13; d_gene: .; j_gene: TRBJ2-4; abundance: .; CDR3aa: CASSGPPFSIQYF; CDR3nt: TGTGCCAGCAGCGGTCCTCCGTTTTCTATTCAGTACTTC
v_gene: TRBV29-1; len: 12; d_gene: .; j_gene: TRBJ1-1; abundance: few; CDR3aa: CSVVGGRTEAFF; CDR3nt: TGCAGCGTTGTTGGCGGGAGAACTGAAGCTTTCTTT
v_gene: TRBV7-2; len: 17; d_gene: TRBD1; j_gene: TRBJ1-4; abundance: .; CDR3aa: CASSSLRGRGPDEKLFF; CDR3nt: TGTGCCAGCAGCTCCCTTAGGGGGAGGGGGCCGGACGAAAAACTGTTTTTT
v_gene: TRBV27; len: 17; d_gene: .; j_gene: TRBJ1-5; abundance: .; CDR3aa: CASSLMGTRGAAQPQHF; CDR3nt: TGTGCCAGCAGTTTAATGGGTACGCGGGGGGCGGCTCAGCCCCAGCATTTT
v_gene: TRBV5-1; len: 14; d_gene: .; j_gene: TRBJ1-6; abundance: .; CDR3aa: CASSAGTTNSPLHF; CDR3nt: TGCGCCAGCAGCGCCGGGACGACAAATTCACCCCTCCACTTT
v_gene: TRBV4-1; len: 16; d_gene: TRBD2; j_gene: TRBJ2-1; abundance: few; CDR3aa: CASSQERTSQRNEQFF; CDR3nt: TGCGCCAGCAGCCAAGAACGGACTAGCCAGCGCAATGAGCAGTTCTTC
v_gene: TRBV4-1; len: 15; d_gene: .; j_gene: TRBJ1-5; abundance: .; CDR3aa: CASSQDSLGAQPQHF; CDR3nt: TGCGCCAGCAGCCAAGATTCCTTGGGGGCTCAGCCCCAGCATTTT
v_gene: TRBV7-9; len: 14; d_gene: .; j_gene: TRBJ2-5; abundance: .; CDR3aa: CASSAGQNQETQYF; CDR3nt: TGTGCCAGCAGTGCCGGACAGAACCAAGAGACCCAGTACTTC
v_gene: TRBV19; len: 16; d_gene: .; j_gene: TRBJ2-7; abundance: .; CDR3aa: CASTLEGWISEYEQYF; CDR3nt: TGTGCCAGTACCCTAGAAGGGTGGATTAGCGAATACGAGCAGTACTTC
v_gene: TRBV7-9; len: 13; d_gene: .; j_gene: TRBJ2-2; abundance: .; CDR3aa: CASSLALTGELFF; CDR3nt: TGTGCCAGCAGCTTAGCGCTCACCGGGGAGCTGTTTTTT
v_gene: TRBV7-2; len: 16; d_gene: .; j_gene: TRBJ1-4; abundance: once; CDR3aa: CASSKRPIPGREKLFF; CDR3nt: TGTGCCAGCAGCAAAAGACCCATCCCGGGACGGGAAAAACTGTTTTTT
v_gene: TRBV5-1; len: 17; d_gene: TRBD1; j_gene: TRBJ2-3; abundance: .; CDR3aa: CASSLVGTVGPQGTQYF; CDR3nt: TGCGCCAGCAGCTTGGTTGGGACAGTGGGACCCCAGGGTACGCAGTATTTT
v_gene: TRBV7-2; len: 17; d_gene: TRBD2; j_gene: TRBJ2-1; abundance: .; CDR3aa: CASSLVVRLAGVGEQFF; CDR3nt: TGTGCCAGCAGCTTAGTGGTACGACTAGCGGGAGTGGGGGAGCAGTTCTTC
v_gene: TRBV9; len: 15; d_gene: .; j_gene: TRBJ2-1; abundance: few; CDR3aa: CASSVGTLGNNEQFF; CDR3nt: TGTGCCAGCAGCGTTGGGACTCTAGGAAACAATGAGCAGTTCTTC
v_gene: TRBV19; len: 19; d_gene: TRBD2; j_gene: TRBJ2-1; abundance: .; CDR3aa: CASSFPGLATTSSSNEQFF; CDR3nt: TGTGCCAGTAGTTTTCCGGGACTAGCAACCACCTCCAGCTCCAATGAGCAGTTCTTC
v_gene: TRBV12-5; len: 15; d_gene: .; j_gene: TRBJ1-6; abundance: once; CDR3aa: CASGLVPRGNSPLHF; CDR3nt: TGTGCTAGTGGTTTGGTCCCTAGGGGGAATTCACCCCTCCACTTT
v_gene: TRBV7-9; len: 13; d_gene: TRBD1; j_gene: TRBJ1-2; abundance: .; CDR3aa: CASSLGQGSGYTF; CDR3nt: TGTGCCAGCAGCTTAGGACAGGGCTCTGGCTACACCTTC
v_gene: TRBV10-2; len: 14; d_gene: .; j_gene: TRBJ1-3; abundance: once; CDR3aa: CASSDLGTGNTIYF; CDR3nt: TGCGCCAGCAGTGACTTGGGAACTGGAAACACCATATATTTT
v_gene: TRBV29-1; len: 12; d_gene: .; j_gene: TRBJ1-3; abundance: .; CDR3aa: CSVAYSGNTIYF; CDR3nt: TGCAGCGTTGCCTACTCTGGAAACACCATATATTTT
v_gene: TRBV30; len: 14; d_gene: TRBD2; j_gene: TRBJ2-1; abundance: .; CDR3aa: CAWAGTSGFNEQFF; CDR3nt: TGTGCCTGGGCCGGGACTAGCGGGTTCAATGAGCAGTTCTTC
v_gene: TRBV5-1; len: 16; d_gene: TRBD1; j_gene: TRBJ1-2; abundance: .; CDR3aa: CASSLASGQGNYGYTF; CDR3nt: TGCGCCAGCAGCTTGGCTTCCGGACAGGGCAACTATGGCTACACCTTC
v_gene: TRBV7-8; len: 16; d_gene: .; j_gene: TRBJ1-2; abundance: .; CDR3aa: CASSLVVQGQGYGYTF; CDR3nt: TGTGCCAGCAGCTTAGTCGTTCAGGGGCAAGGCTATGGCTACACCTTC
v_gene: TRBV19; len: 17; d_gene: .; j_gene: TRBJ2-2; abundance: .; CDR3aa: CATKVVRDGSLRMELFF; CDR3nt: TGTGCCACCAAAGTCGTCAGAGACGGATCCTTACGGATGGAGCTGTTTTTT
v_gene: TRBV10-3; len: 13; d_gene: TRBD1; j_gene: TRBJ2-7; abundance: .; CDR3aa: CAIRTGESYEQYF; CDR3nt: TGTGCCATCAGAACAGGGGAGAGTTACGAGCAGTACTTC
v_gene: TRBV6-6; len: 15; d_gene: .; j_gene: TRBJ2-3; abundance: .; CDR3aa: CASTPSRGLGDTQYF; CDR3nt: TGTGCCAGCACCCCCTCGCGGGGCCTCGGAGATACGCAGTATTTT
v_gene: TRBV5-4; len: 15; d_gene: TRBD2; j_gene: TRBJ2-3; abundance: .; CDR3aa: CASSRLAGGGDTQYF; CDR3nt: TGTGCCAGCAGCCGACTAGCGGGGGGGGGCGATACGCAGTATTTT
v_gene: TRBV15; len: 15; d_gene: .; j_gene: TRBJ1-3; abundance: .; CDR3aa: CATSREFTGANTIYF; CDR3nt: TGTGCCACCAGCAGAGAATTTACAGGAGCAAACACCATATATTTT
v_gene: TRBV2; len: 15; d_gene: TRBD1; j_gene: TRBJ1-3; abundance: .; CDR3aa: CASSVGQGAGNTIYF; CDR3nt: TGTGCCAGCAGTGTAGGACAGGGAGCTGGAAACACCATATATTTT
v_gene: TRBV7-9; len: 13; d_gene: .; j_gene: TRBJ1-2; abundance: .; CDR3aa: CASSPTGIHGYTF; CDR3nt: TGTGCCAGCAGCCCTACAGGGATACATGGCTACACCTTC
v_gene: TRBV11-1; len: 14; d_gene: TRBD2; j_gene: TRBJ2-7; abundance: .; CDR3aa: CASSFGAGGVEQYF; CDR3nt: TGTGCCAGCAGCTTTGGAGCGGGGGGAGTCGAGCAGTACTTC
v_gene: TRBV5-5; len: 12; d_gene: .; j_gene: TRBJ2-1; abundance: .; CDR3aa: CASSLTFNEQFF; CDR3nt: TGTGCCAGCAGCTTGACTTTCAATGAGCAGTTCTTC
v_gene: TRBV6-6; len: 16; d_gene: TRBD1; j_gene: TRBJ2-3; abundance: .; CDR3aa: CASIGTGVTSTDTQYF; CDR3nt: TGTGCCAGCATCGGGACAGGGGTTACTAGCACAGATACGCAGTATTTT